Sequencing of this T cell receptor (beta chain) was carried out in a study of T cell responses to AZD1222 COVID-19 vaccine. The V end lost 7 bases, the J end lost 5 bases, and 19 bases lay between the germline ends. Germline V gene lookup returns CDR1 MNHEY and CDR2 SVGAGI. The length of the CDR3 is 15 residues. General study findings and limits: Among those given AZD1222, only six were seropositive at baseline.

Measured with immunoSEQ multiplex PCR; TCRdb has only the in-frame clones, and not every one. In the table there are around 83,000 clones, under 95% of which are singletons. Of note for this clone: Its antigen is unidentified.

This sequence joins TRBV6-5 and TRBJ2-3; D may be TRBD1 or TRBD2 (5 bases each). The sequencing used peripheral blood, collected on day 0 of AZD1222 vaccination. This clonotype was sampled from an adult in good health. The CDR3 sequence is CASNRGTSTRDTQYF. The CDR3 nucleotides read TGTGCCAGCAACAGAGGGACCTCCACACGAGATACGCAGTATTTT.